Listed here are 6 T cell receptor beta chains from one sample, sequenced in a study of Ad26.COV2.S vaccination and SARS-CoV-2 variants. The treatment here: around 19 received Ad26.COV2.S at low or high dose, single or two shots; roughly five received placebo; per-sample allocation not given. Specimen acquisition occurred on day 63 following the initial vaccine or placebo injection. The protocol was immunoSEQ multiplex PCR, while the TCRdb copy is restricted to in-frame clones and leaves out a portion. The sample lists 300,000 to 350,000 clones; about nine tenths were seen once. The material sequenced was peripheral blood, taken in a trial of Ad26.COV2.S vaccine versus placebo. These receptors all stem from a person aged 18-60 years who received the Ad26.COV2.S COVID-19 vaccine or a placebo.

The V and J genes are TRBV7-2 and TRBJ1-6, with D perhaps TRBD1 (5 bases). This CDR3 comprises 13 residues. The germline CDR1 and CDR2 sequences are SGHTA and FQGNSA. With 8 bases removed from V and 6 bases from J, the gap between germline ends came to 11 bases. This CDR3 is CASRLDTNSPLHF. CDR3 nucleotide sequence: TGTGCCAGCCGATTGGACACTAATTCACCCCTCCACTTT.

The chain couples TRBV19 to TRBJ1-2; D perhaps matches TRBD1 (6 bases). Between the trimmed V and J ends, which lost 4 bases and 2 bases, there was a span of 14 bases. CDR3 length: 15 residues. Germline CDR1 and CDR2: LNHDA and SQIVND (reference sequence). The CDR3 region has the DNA TGTGCCAGTAGTAGAGATGGGGGGGCCAACTATGGCTACACCTTC. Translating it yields CASSRDGGANYGYTF. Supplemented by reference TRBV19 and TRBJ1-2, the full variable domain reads DGGITQSPKYLFRKEGQNVTLSCEQNLNHDAMYWYRQDPGQGLRLIYYSQIVNDFQKGDIAEGYSVSREKKESFPLTVTSAQKNPTAFYLCASSRDGGANYGYTFGSGTRLTVV.

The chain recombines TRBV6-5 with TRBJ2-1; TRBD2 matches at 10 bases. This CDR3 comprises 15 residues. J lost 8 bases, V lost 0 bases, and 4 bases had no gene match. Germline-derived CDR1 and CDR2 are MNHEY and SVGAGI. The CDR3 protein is CASSYSAGGIYEQFF. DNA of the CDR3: TGTGCCAGCAGTTACTCAGCGGGAGGGATCTATGAGCAGTTCTTC.

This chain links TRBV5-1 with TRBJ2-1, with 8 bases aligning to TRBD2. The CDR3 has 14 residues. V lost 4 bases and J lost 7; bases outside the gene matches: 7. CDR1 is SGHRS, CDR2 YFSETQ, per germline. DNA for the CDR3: TGCGCCAGCAGCGAATACAGCGGGAGTAATGAGCAGTTCTTC. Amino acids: CASSEYSGSNEQFF.

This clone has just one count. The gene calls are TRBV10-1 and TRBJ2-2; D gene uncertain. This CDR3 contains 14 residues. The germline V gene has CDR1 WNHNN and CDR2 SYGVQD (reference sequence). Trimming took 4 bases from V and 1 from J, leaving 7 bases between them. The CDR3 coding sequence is TGCGCCAGCAGTGTGGCCGGGAACACCGGGGAGCTGTTTTTT. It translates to CASSVAGNTGELFF.

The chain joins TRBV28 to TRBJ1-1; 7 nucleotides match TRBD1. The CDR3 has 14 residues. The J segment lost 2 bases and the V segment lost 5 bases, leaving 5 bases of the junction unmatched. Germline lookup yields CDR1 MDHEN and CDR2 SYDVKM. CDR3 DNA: TGTGCCAGCAGTGCCGGGACAGCAAACACTGAAGCTTTCTTT. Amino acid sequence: CASSAGTANTEAFF. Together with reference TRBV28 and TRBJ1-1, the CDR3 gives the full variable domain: DVKVTQSSRYLVKRTGEKVFLECVQDMDHENMFWYRQDPGLGLRLIYFSYDVKMKEKGDIPEGYSVSREKKERFSLILESASTNQTSMYLCASSAGTANTEAFFGQGTRLTVV.